The present T cell receptor beta chain was sequenced within a study of identical twins. Using its own MiXCR run on the 5' RACE reads, TCRdb lists one record per CDR3 protein. This sample yields 1.5 million to 2 million distinct CDR3 sequences, of which about 32% are seen a single time; about 0.3% belongs to the top ten. Whole-study results and caveats: Cross-sectional statistical analysis, not tracking of the same donors, underpinned the conclusions.

The CDR3 has 18 residues. Germline CDR1 reads SGHTA; CDR2 reads FQGNSA. V lost 5 bases, J lost 0 bases, and 11 bases stayed unmatched. As regards this clonotype: The antigen remains unidentified.

This TCR was sampled from a newborn girl in good health. The V call is TRBV7-2, the J call TRBJ1-5, with 9 bases fitting TRBD1. Sequencing input: cord blood. The CDR3 protein is CASSLSSTGGDSNQPQHF. In nucleotides, the CDR3 is TGTGCCAGCAGCCTAAGCTCCACAGGGGGCGATAGCAATCAGCCCCAGCATTTT.